This T cell receptor (beta chain) came from a study of blood T cells in healthy people across ages. Study-wide results and caveats: Observed TCR beta diversity per million T cells went down as age went up. This fall followed a roughly linear course with age.

This clonotype appeared a few times. Its antigen is not identified. Then a second PCR, running roughly 6 to 12 cycles, was carried out with a sample-barcoded 5' primer and a J-beta primer mix. TCRdb used MiXCR to reprocess the 5' RACE reads, holding one entry per CDR3 protein. The sample contains more than 650,000 distinct CDR3 sequences, 22% of which appear only once. Germline CDR1 MNHEY, CDR2 SVGAGI. Trimming left V 6 bases short and J 0 bases short, with 13 bases between. The CDR3 is 15 residues long. The chain is built from TRBV6-5 and TRBJ2-3, with D possibly matching TRBD1 (5 bases). Sample: blood. This clonotype was obtained from a man in his 70s in good health. The CDR3 protein is CASSRQRTSTDTQYF. In nucleotides, the CDR3 is TGTGCCAGCAGCCGACAGAGGACCAGCACAGATACGCAGTATTTT.